A selection of T cell receptor beta chains follows, all from one sample in a study of OX40 agonist ivuxolimab in advanced cancers. Produced via immunoSEQ multiplex PCR; TCRdb's table is partial and in-frame only. Among tens of thousands of clones listed, around 92% were seen once. The specimen comprised CD4+ or CD8+ T cells sorted from blood, sampled in a trial of the OX40 agonist ivuxolimab. The receptors were sampled from an adult with an advanced solid tumor such as melanoma, head and neck, liver or kidney cancer. The CDR3 runs from the conserved cysteine through the conserved F or W. Each record gives: clone size, D gene, J gene, V gene, CDR3 protein, CDR3 DNA. A D gene is named only where the DNA matches it firmly. Clone size is stated in some rows and not others, as once, few, many or a class when expanded.

- | TRBD1 | TRBJ2-2 | TRBV5-1 | CASSAETGATGELFF | TGCGCCAGCAGCGCGGAAACAGGGGCCACCGGGGAGCTGTTTTTT
- | - | TRBJ1-2 | TRBV2 | CASSEVLNYGYTF | TGTGCCAGCAGTGAGGTCCTTAACTATGGCTACACCTTC
- | - | TRBJ2-7 | TRBV5-6 | CASSSAYYEQYF | TGTGCCAGCAGCTCAGCCTACTACGAGCAGTACTTC
- | - | TRBJ2-1 | TRBV6-5 | CASSYSGFEGEQFF | TGTGCCAGCAGTTACTCCGGGTTTGAGGGGGAGCAGTTCTTC
- | TRBD1 | TRBJ2-4 | TRBV19 | CASSTGPGTGKNIQYF | TGTGCCAGTAGTACAGGCCCCGGGACAGGGAAAAACATTCAGTACTTC
- | - | TRBJ1-4 | TRBV5-1 | CASSPDPNEKLFF | TGCGCCAGCAGCCCGGACCCTAATGAAAAACTGTTTTTT
- | TRBD1 | TRBJ2-7 | TRBV18 | CASSPTVGTGSHEQYF | TGTGCCAGCTCACCGACGGTAGGGACAGGGTCCCACGAGCAGTACTTC
- | TRBD1 | TRBJ2-5 | TRBV10-1 | CASSVYPGQQETQYF | TGCGCCAGCAGCGTTTATCCGGGACAGCAAGAGACCCAGTACTTC
- | - | TRBJ1-4 | TRBV5-1 | CASSPEGGRDEKLFF | TGCGCCAGCAGCCCAGAAGGGGGGCGGGATGAAAAACTGTTTTTT
once | TRBD1 | TRBJ2-5 | TRBV5-1 | CASSLQGFQETQYF | TGCGCCAGCAGCTTACAGGGGTTTCAAGAGACCCAGTACTTC
once | TRBD1 | TRBJ2-7 | TRBV6-6 | CASSYVQGGRYEQYF | TGTGCCAGCAGTTACGTACAAGGGGGCCGGTACGAGCAGTACTTC
- | - | TRBJ2-3 | TRBV9 | CASSVASRGGDTQYF | TGTGCCAGCAGCGTAGCTAGTCGGGGTGGAGATACGCAGTATTTT
- | - | TRBJ2-1 | TRBV4-1 | CASSQDVMRDEQFF | TGCGCCAGCAGCCAAGATGTGATGCGGGATGAGCAGTTCTTC
- | - | TRBJ1-2 | TRBV5-6 | CASSSGPQVYGYTF | TGTGCCAGCAGCTCCGGACCACAGGTCTATGGCTACACCTTC
- | TRBD2 | TRBJ2-3 | TRBV2 | CARTSGSADTQYF | TGTGCCAGGACTAGCGGGAGTGCAGATACGCAGTATTTT
- | TRBD2 | TRBJ2-1 | TRBV7-9 | CASSRTSGRTEQFF | TGTGCCAGCAGCCGGACTAGCGGGAGAACGGAGCAGTTCTTC
once | - | TRBJ1-2 | TRBV19 | CASSIVAVGYGYTF | TGTGCCAGTAGTATAGTCGCTGTCGGCTATGGCTACACCTTC
- | TRBD2 | TRBJ2-5 | TRBV11-2 | CASSPPGGETQYF | TGTGCCAGCAGCCCCCCGGGAGGGGAGACCCAGTACTTC
- | - | TRBJ1-2 | TRBV6-1 | CASSGGGWDYGYTF | TGTGCCAGCAGTGGCGGGGGCTGGGACTATGGCTACACCTTC
- | TRBD1 | TRBJ2-1 | TRBV5-1 | CASYAGQGRMEEQFF | TGCGCCAGCTACGCCGGACAGGGGCGGATGGAGGAGCAGTTCTTC
- | - | TRBJ2-1 | TRBV5-1 | CASSYSGPSSYNEQFF | TGCGCCAGCAGCTATAGCGGCCCTAGCTCCTACAATGAGCAGTTCTTC
- | TRBD1 | TRBJ1-6 | TRBV7-6 | CASSTTTGNNSPLHF | TGTGCCAGCAGCACCACGACAGGGAACAATTCACCCCTCCACTTT
once | - | TRBJ1-2 | TRBV7-2 | CASSLVAGNYGYTF | TGTGCCAGCAGCTTAGTGGCAGGGAACTATGGCTACACCTTC
- | TRBD1 | TRBJ1-1 | TRBV15 | CATSRAEGRGRGTEAFF | TGTGCCACCAGCAGAGCCGAGGGCAGGGGGCGAGGCACTGAAGCTTTCTTT
few | - | TRBJ1-1 | TRBV7-9 | CASSLDQVHQAFF | TGTGCCAGCAGCTTAGATCAGGTCCACCAAGCTTTCTTT
- | - | TRBJ2-6 | TRBV5-1 | CASSLFQGMGVLTF | TGCGCCAGCAGCTTGTTTCAGGGAATGGGCGTCCTGACTTTC
- | - | TRBJ1-1 | TRBV6-5 | CASSYAGTNTEAFF | TGTGCCAGCAGTTACGCCGGGACGAACACTGAAGCTTTCTTT
- | - | TRBJ1-1 | TRBV29-1 | CTGGELGGNTEAFF | TGCACCGGGGGCGAACTCGGGGGGAACACTGAAGCTTTCTTT
- | TRBD2 | TRBJ2-5 | TRBV19 | CASSSRVGGYQETQYF | TGTGCCAGTAGTAGCCGAGTCGGGGGGTACCAAGAGACCCAGTACTTC
- | TRBD2 | TRBJ2-3 | TRBV2 | CASSEALGLAGETDTQYF | TGTGCCAGCAGTGAAGCGCTGGGACTAGCGGGAGAGACAGATACGCAGTATTTT
- | - | TRBJ1-1 | TRBV2 | CASSVTTSPEAFF | TGTGCCAGCAGTGTAACCACCTCTCCTGAAGCTTTCTTT
once | - | TRBJ1-2 | TRBV6-6 | CASRPTGNYGYTF | TGTGCCAGCAGGCCGACAGGAAACTATGGCTACACCTTC
few | - | TRBJ1-2 | TRBV19 | CASRTGPNYGYTF | TGTGCCAGTAGAACAGGCCCTAACTATGGCTACACCTTC
few | TRBD2 | TRBJ2-4 | TRBV19 | CASSITSGHGGENIQYF | TGTGCCAGTAGTATCACTAGCGGGCACGGTGGGGAAAACATTCAGTACTTC
- | - | TRBJ2-7 | TRBV28 | CASSSLGYGYEQYF | TGTGCCAGCAGTTCCCTTGGGTACGGCTACGAGCAGTACTTC
- | - | TRBJ1-2 | TRBV5-4 | CASSLALGREGPGYTF | TGTGCCAGCAGCTTGGCTCTGGGCAGGGAAGGACCTGGCTACACCTTC
few | - | TRBJ2-7 | TRBV19 | CASSLRGDYEQYF | TGTGCCAGTAGCCTGAGAGGTGATTACGAGCAGTACTTC
- | - | TRBJ2-4 | TRBV11-2 | CASSPLTGMIIKNIQYF | TGTGCCAGCAGCCCTTTAACCGGGATGATAATAAAAAACATTCAGTACTTC
- | - | TRBJ2-3 | TRBV19 | CASSIWHGTDTQYF | TGTGCCAGTAGTATATGGCACGGCACAGATACGCAGTATTTT
few | - | TRBJ1-2 | TRBV27 | CASRWGGTMEGYTF | TGTGCCAGCAGATGGGGCGGGACTATGGAAGGCTACACCTTC